Listed below are T cell receptor beta chains from one sample, sequenced in a study of graft-versus-host responses after intestinal transplantation. No antigens are known for them. Sequencing was performed with immunoSEQ multiplex PCR; in TCRdb, only in-frame clones are kept and a portion is missing. The sample contains approximately 85,000 clones, approximately 95% of which appear only once. The specimen was unstimulated CD8+ T cells sorted from spleen or lymph node cells, collected before transplant. All receptors come from a human donor who was the organ donor for an intestinal transplant. Each CDR3 is given with its conserved first and last residue. The order of the fields is clone size, D gene, V gene, J gene, CDR3 protein, CDR3 DNA. D genes are given only for firm matches. Clone size is not always given. Where it is, it says once, few, many or a class for expanded clones.

clone_size: NA
d_call: NA
v_call: TRBV15
j_call: TRBJ2-5
cdr3_aa: CATSRDLGGLKTQYF
cdr3_nt: TGTGCCACCAGCAGAGATTTGGGGGGTTTGAAGACCCAGTACTTC

clone_size: few
d_call: TRBD2
v_call: TRBV6-6
j_call: TRBJ2-2
cdr3_aa: CASSYRTSLAGELFF
cdr3_nt: TGTGCCAGCAGTTACAGGACTAGTTTAGCCGGGGAGCTGTTTTTT

clone_size: NA
d_call: NA
v_call: TRBV7-2
j_call: TRBJ2-7
cdr3_aa: CASSLLSEQYF
cdr3_nt: TGTGCCAGCAGCTTACTCTCCGAGCAGTACTTC

clone_size: NA
d_call: TRBD2
v_call: TRBV5-1
j_call: TRBJ2-7
cdr3_aa: CASSWGSGGTYEQYF
cdr3_nt: TGCGCCAGCAGCTGGGGTTCGGGGGGAACCTACGAGCAGTACTTC

clone_size: NA
d_call: TRBD1
v_call: TRBV28
j_call: TRBJ1-2
cdr3_aa: CASSFVTLGTGADYGYTF
cdr3_nt: TGTGCCAGCAGCTTTGTAACCCTGGGGACAGGGGCGGACTATGGCTACACCTTC

clone_size: NA
d_call: TRBD1
v_call: TRBV27
j_call: TRBJ1-2
cdr3_aa: CASSALDRGVYGYTF
cdr3_nt: TGTGCCAGCAGTGCATTGGACAGGGGGGTATATGGCTACACCTTC

clone_size: NA
d_call: NA
v_call: TRBV7-8
j_call: TRBJ2-1
cdr3_aa: CASSSLGRRDEQFF
cdr3_nt: TGTGCCAGCAGCTCCCTAGGGAGGCGCGATGAGCAGTTCTTC

clone_size: NA
d_call: NA
v_call: TRBV9
j_call: TRBJ2-3
cdr3_aa: CASSPHGSADTQYF
cdr3_nt: TGTGCCAGCAGCCCCCACGGGAGTGCAGATACGCAGTATTTT

clone_size: NA
d_call: NA
v_call: TRBV2
j_call: TRBJ1-1
cdr3_aa: CASMWTPNTEAFF
cdr3_nt: TGTGCCAGCATGTGGACACCGAACACTGAAGCTTTCTTT

clone_size: NA
d_call: TRBD1
v_call: TRBV7-9
j_call: TRBJ2-7
cdr3_aa: CASSRQGAYEQYF
cdr3_nt: TGTGCCAGCAGCCGACAGGGCGCCTACGAGCAGTACTTC

clone_size: NA
d_call: NA
v_call: TRBV19
j_call: TRBJ1-5
cdr3_aa: CASSILPGNQPQHF
cdr3_nt: TGTGCCAGTAGTATTCTGCCAGGCAATCAGCCCCAGCATTTT

clone_size: NA
d_call: NA
v_call: TRBV7-6
j_call: TRBJ1-4
cdr3_aa: CASSGSGASELFF
cdr3_nt: TGTGCCAGCAGTGGGTCGGGAGCTTCGGAACTGTTTTTT

clone_size: NA
d_call: TRBD1
v_call: TRBV28
j_call: TRBJ1-5
cdr3_aa: CASSSPGQGDQPQHF
cdr3_nt: TGTGCCAGCAGTTCTCCGGGACAGGGCGATCAGCCCCAGCATTTT

clone_size: NA
d_call: NA
v_call: TRBV7-7
j_call: TRBJ1-5
cdr3_aa: CASSHTPATPSLNQPQHF
cdr3_nt: TGTGCTAGCAGCCATACCCCCGCGACACCCTCTCTCAATCAGCCCCAGCATTTT

clone_size: once
d_call: TRBD2
v_call: TRBV6-4
j_call: TRBJ2-3
cdr3_aa: CASSGGSSTDTQYF
cdr3_nt: TGTGCCAGCAGCGGCGGGAGTAGCACAGATACGCAGTATTTT

clone_size: NA
d_call: NA
v_call: TRBV6-5
j_call: TRBJ1-5
cdr3_aa: CASSTDGGVEPQHF
cdr3_nt: TGTGCCAGCAGTACCGACGGAGGGGTAGAGCCCCAGCATTTT

clone_size: NA
d_call: TRBD1
v_call: TRBV5-1
j_call: TRBJ2-5
cdr3_aa: CASSPGQSGETQYF
cdr3_nt: TGCGCCAGCAGCCCGGGACAGTCTGGAGAGACCCAGTACTTC

clone_size: NA
d_call: TRBD2
v_call: TRBV4-1
j_call: TRBJ2-1
cdr3_aa: CASSHRGLAGLEQFF
cdr3_nt: TGCGCCAGCAGCCATCGGGGACTAGCGGGGCTGGAGCAGTTCTTC

clone_size: NA
d_call: TRBD1
v_call: TRBV27
j_call: TRBJ2-2
cdr3_aa: CATRQGMNTGELFF
cdr3_nt: TGTGCCACCCGACAGGGGATGAACACCGGGGAGCTGTTTTTT

clone_size: NA
d_call: TRBD2
v_call: TRBV10-3
j_call: TRBJ2-5
cdr3_aa: CAISISGGGETQYF
cdr3_nt: TGTGCCATCAGTATAAGCGGGGGAGGGGAGACCCAGTACTTC

clone_size: NA
d_call: NA
v_call: TRBV7-2
j_call: TRBJ2-3
cdr3_aa: CASSLATPDTQYF
cdr3_nt: TGTGCCAGCAGCTTAGCTACACCAGATACGCAGTATTTT

clone_size: NA
d_call: NA
v_call: TRBV7-8
j_call: TRBJ2-4
cdr3_aa: CASQRSSSRERGKNIQYF
cdr3_nt: TGTGCCAGCCAAAGGAGTAGCAGTCGGGAGAGGGGCAAAAACATTCAGTACTTC

clone_size: NA
d_call: NA
v_call: TRBV29-1
j_call: TRBJ1-1
cdr3_aa: CSVVGWGRVAFF
cdr3_nt: TGCAGCGTTGTCGGGTGGGGGAGGGTGGCTTTCTTT

clone_size: NA
d_call: TRBD2
v_call: TRBV6-1
j_call: TRBJ2-7
cdr3_aa: CASREQAGVYPYEQYF
cdr3_nt: TGTGCCAGCAGAGAACAAGCGGGAGTTTATCCCTACGAGCAGTACTTC

clone_size: NA
d_call: NA
v_call: TRBV7-2
j_call: TRBJ2-6
cdr3_aa: CASSSPGWDSGANVLTF
cdr3_nt: TGTGCCAGCAGCTCGCCAGGGTGGGACTCTGGGGCCAACGTCCTGACTTTC

clone_size: NA
d_call: NA
v_call: TRBV30
j_call: TRBJ2-3
cdr3_aa: CAWRGGGERTQYF
cdr3_nt: TGTGCCTGGAGAGGTGGAGGGGAGAGGACGCAGTATTTT